This T cell receptor beta chain was identified in a study of brain T cells in children with intractable seizures. TCRdb's copy holds only in-frame clones and misses some; the assay was immunoSEQ multiplex PCR. Here the sample spans under 400,000 clones, approximately 93% being singletons. Germline assignment: CDR1 LGHNA and CDR2 YNFKEQ. This CDR3 region has 19 residues. Trimming took off 0 bases at V and 0 bases at J, with 15 bases between the two ends. Time point defined: blood from clinic visit 5 months post-surgery; TSC patient then seizure free. Surgery cases with the highest brain T cell transcript signatures were chosen for sequencing.

This chain connects TRBV4-2 to TRBJ2-6; possibly TRBD2 for D (5 bases). Specimen: peripheral blood, collected 4 to 5 months after surgery. This sequence originates from a boy less than two years old with tuberous sclerosis and intractable seizures. This CDR3 reads CASSQDSGPGNSGANVLTF. In DNA, the CDR3 is TGTGCCAGCAGCCAAGATTCTGGTCCGGGAAACTCTGGGGCCAACGTCCTGACTTTC.